Reported below is one T cell receptor beta chain. In the source study's methods: Scientists estimated how many nucleated cells there were by amplifying reference gene primers. Libraries were prepared by immunoSEQ multiplex PCR; TCRdb keeps only in-frame clonotypes and omits some of them. V and J calls and clone size follow that table, whereas D and trimming were derived from the DNA. The table lists 90,000 to 110,000 clones, around 86% of them singletons. The CDR3 spans 12 residues. The V end was cut by 6 bases, the J end by 4 bases, with 9 bases between. Germline V gene data show CDR1 as MNHEY and CDR2 as SVGAGI. The entry originates in a study of blood T cell repertoires in COVID-19. About the research overall: Samples came from the United States, Italy and Spain, spanning acute and convalescent COVID-19. PBMCs, B-cell-depleted T cells, or T cells were the source of the cDNA or gDNA that made up the material.

The chain combines TRBV6-5 with TRBJ1-2; TRBD1 is a possible D gene (5 bases). Input material: peripheral blood. The TCR sequence derives from a man aged 45-60 years with acute or convalescent COVID-19. The CDR3: CASSLDSYGYTF. The CDR3 nucleotides are TGTGCCAGCAGCCTAGACAGCTATGGCTACACCTTC.